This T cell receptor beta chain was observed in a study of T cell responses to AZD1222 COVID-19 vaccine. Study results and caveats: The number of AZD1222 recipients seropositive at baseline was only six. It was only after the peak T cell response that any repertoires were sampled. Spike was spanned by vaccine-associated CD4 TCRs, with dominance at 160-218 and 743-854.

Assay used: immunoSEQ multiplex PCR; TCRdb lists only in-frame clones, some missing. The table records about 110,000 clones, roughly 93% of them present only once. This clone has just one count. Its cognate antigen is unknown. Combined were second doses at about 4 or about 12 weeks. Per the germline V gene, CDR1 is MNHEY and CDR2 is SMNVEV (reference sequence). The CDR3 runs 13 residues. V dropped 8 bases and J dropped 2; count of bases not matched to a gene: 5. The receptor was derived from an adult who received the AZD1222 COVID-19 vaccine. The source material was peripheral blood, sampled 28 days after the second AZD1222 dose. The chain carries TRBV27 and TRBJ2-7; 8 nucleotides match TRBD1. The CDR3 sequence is CASGRQGPYEQYF. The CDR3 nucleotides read TGTGCCAGCGGACGACAGGGGCCCTACGAGCAGTACTTC.